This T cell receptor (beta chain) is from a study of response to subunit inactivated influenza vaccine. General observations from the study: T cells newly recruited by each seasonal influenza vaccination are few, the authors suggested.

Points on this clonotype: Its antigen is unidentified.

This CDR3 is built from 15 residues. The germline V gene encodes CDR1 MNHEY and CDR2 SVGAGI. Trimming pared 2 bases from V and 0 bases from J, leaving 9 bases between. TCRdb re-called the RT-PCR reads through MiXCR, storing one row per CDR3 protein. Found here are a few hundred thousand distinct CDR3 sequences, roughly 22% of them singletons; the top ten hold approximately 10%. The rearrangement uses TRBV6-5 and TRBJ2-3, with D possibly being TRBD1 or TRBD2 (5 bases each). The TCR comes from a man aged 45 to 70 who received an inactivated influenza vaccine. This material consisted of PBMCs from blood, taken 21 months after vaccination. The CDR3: CASSYRWGSTDTQYF. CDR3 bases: TGTGCCAGCAGTTACCGCTGGGGGAGCACAGATACGCAGTATTTT.